The source of this T cell receptor (beta chain) is a study of a mutant IDH1 vaccine in newly diagnosed glioma. This clone was detected only once. Its cognate antigen is unknown. General study findings and limits: The authors found pseudoprogression apparently unrelated to changes in top peripheral T cell clonotypes. Vaccine-induced responses were seen in under 95% of patients, spanning several MHC alleles.

Method: immunoSEQ multiplex PCR; TCRdb's copy keeps in-frame clones and lacks some. Of approximately 92,000 clones in the sample, around 77% were seen once. The time point denotes: baseline, week 1 (first vaccination visit). Treatment given: pre-vaccination baseline after standard-of-care therapy. New WHO grade 3 or 4 IDH1-mutant, ATRX-lost astrocytomas were present in all donors. Sequencing was performed on PBMCs, taken from a glioma patient treated with radiotherapy, temozolomide or both. The source is a man aged 35 to 55 with glioma.

The DNA for the CDR3 is TGTGCCAGCAGCCCTAAGCCGGGTGACCAAGAGACCCAGTACTTC. Residues: CASSPKPGDQETQYF. The chain couples TRBV11-2 to TRBJ2-5; D gene ambiguous. With 5 bases removed from V and 0 bases from J, the gap between germline ends came to 13 bases. Germline assignment: CDR1 SGHAT and CDR2 FQNNGV. This CDR3 has 15 residues.